This TCR beta chain was sequenced in a study of shared clonotypes between healthy human individuals. Study conclusions and caveats: Limitation of the genetic and exposure-history diversity represented came from the few donors.

The V gene lost 6 bases and the J gene lost 8 bases, with 13 bases spanning the gap. The CDR3 sequence is 13 residues long. Per germline, CDR1 MGHDK and CDR2 SYGVNS. Terminally differentiated effector memory CD45RA+ cells were excluded by CCR7 positive selection of CD45RO-negative cells. Produced via immunoSEQ multiplex PCR; TCRdb's table is partial and in-frame only. The sample lists some 2 million clones, about 95% occurring once. With respect to this clone: Its antigen is unidentified.

Specimen: naive CD8+ T cells sorted from blood. This TCR derives from a man aged 18-30 years in good health. The rearrangement joins TRBV25-1 to TRBJ1-4, with D unresolved. This CDR3 is CASSEIGSEKLFF. The CDR3 nucleotides are TGTGCCAGCAGCGAAATTGGTAGCGAAAAACTGTTTTTT.